Listed below are T cell receptor beta chains from one sample, sequenced in a study of T cell responses to AZD1222 COVID-19 vaccine. The table came from immunoSEQ multiplex PCR; TCRdb's copy has only in-frame clones and leaves some out. Altogether tens of thousands of clones are present, 85% to 90% being singletons, with the ten largest covering roughly 4.9%. The sequencing used peripheral blood, collected 28 days after the second AZD1222 dose. The receptors were sampled from an adult who received the AZD1222 COVID-19 vaccine. Both conserved end residues are part of each CDR3. Each record gives: clone size, D gene, J gene, V gene, CDR3 protein, CDR3 DNA. D genes are given only for firm matches. A row's size may be missing; if present it is once, few, many or a size class.

.	.	TRBJ2-7	TRBV11-3	CASSPGGDAYEQYF	TGTGCCAGCAGCCCGGGTGGAGACGCCTACGAGCAGTACTTC
.	.	TRBJ1-2	TRBV5-1	CASSLDLLGYGYTF	TGCGCCAGCAGCTTGGACCTCCTGGGCTATGGCTACACCTTC
.	TRBD1	TRBJ1-2	TRBV28	CASSLGTALGYTF	TGTGCCAGCAGTTTAGGGACAGCTCTTGGCTACACCTTC
.	.	TRBJ1-2	TRBV5-4	CASSSGYGYTF	TGTGCCAGCAGCTCGGGTTATGGCTACACCTTC
.	.	TRBJ2-2	TRBV11-2	CASSLGPRGSNTGELFF	TGTGCCAGCAGTCTAGGGCCCCGGGGTTCAAACACCGGGGAGCTGTTTTTT
.	TRBD1	TRBJ1-2	TRBV19	CASRLHQGVYGYTF	TGTGCCAGTAGATTGCACCAGGGGGTCTATGGCTACACCTTC
.	TRBD1	TRBJ1-1	TRBV6-5	CASRRGQGAITEAFF	TGTGCCAGCAGAAGGGGACAGGGGGCAATAACTGAAGCTTTCTTT
.	.	TRBJ1-1	TRBV21-1	CASKRGQNTEAFF	TGTGCCTCAAAACGGGGACAGAACACTGAAGCTTTCTTT
.	TRBD1	TRBJ1-1	TRBV11-2	CASSKTGGTEAFF	TGTGCCAGCAGCAAAACAGGGGGCACTGAAGCTTTCTTT
.	TRBD1	TRBJ1-2	TRBV6-5	CASRDRGRAYGYTF	TGTGCCAGCAGAGACAGGGGGCGCGCCTATGGCTACACCTTC
.	TRBD2	TRBJ2-1	TRBV2	CASSEERGAWFEQFF	TGTGCCAGCAGTGAGGAGCGGGGGGCGTGGTTTGAGCAGTTCTTC
.	.	TRBJ1-1	TRBV2	CASSERVPVEAFF	TGTGCCAGCAGTGAAAGGGTCCCCGTTGAAGCTTTCTTT
.	TRBD1	TRBJ2-3	TRBV6-1	CASSEADRAYDTQYF	TGTGCCAGCAGTGAAGCTGACAGGGCCTACGATACGCAGTATTTT
.	.	TRBJ2-3	TRBV7-2	CASSIRVGDTQYF	TGTGCCAGCAGCATCAGGGTGGGAGATACGCAGTATTTT
.	.	TRBJ1-1	TRBV11-1	CASSLRQGPGTEAFF	TGTGCCAGCAGCTTAAGGCAAGGGCCTGGCACTGAAGCTTTCTTT
once	TRBD2	TRBJ2-5	TRBV12-5	CASGLGEGSQYF	TGTGCTAGTGGTTTGGGGGAGGGCTCCCAGTACTTC